Listed below are T cell receptor beta chains from one sample, sequenced in a study of blood T cell repertoires in COVID-19. Sequencing used immunoSEQ multiplex PCR; TCRdb keeps in-frame clones, though not all of them. This sample has about 280,000 clones, with about nine tenths found just once. The specimen was PBMCs or T cells enriched from blood (not recorded which). These receptors originate from a woman aged 60-75 years who had recovered from COVID-19. CDR3s include the opening cysteine and the closing phenylalanine or tryptophan. A D gene is named only where the DNA matches it firmly. Only some rows state a clone size, as once, few, many or a class for expanded clones.

few	TRBV10-3	TRBJ1-2	NA	CAISEDSINYGYTF	TGTGCCATCAGTGAAGACAGCATTAACTATGGCTACACCTTC
NA	TRBV14	TRBJ2-1	NA	CASSPRGWSADEQFF	TGTGCCAGCAGCCCACGAGGCTGGTCGGCGGATGAGCAGTTCTTC
NA	TRBV5-4	TRBJ2-7	TRBD2	CASSFGQASGMGQYF	TGTGCCAGCAGCTTCGGACAGGCTAGCGGGATGGGGCAGTACTTC
NA	TRBV27	TRBJ1-1	NA	CASSWSVITEAFF	TGTGCCAGCAGTTGGTCGGTCATCACTGAAGCTTTCTTT
NA	TRBV7-3	TRBJ2-2	TRBD1	CASSPQGTVGAGELFF	TGTGCCAGCAGTCCACAAGGGACAGTTGGGGCCGGGGAGCTGTTTTTT
once	TRBV19	TRBJ2-7	TRBD2	CASSGTSVSYEQYF	TGTGCCAGTTCCGGGACTAGCGTCTCCTACGAGCAGTACTTC
NA	TRBV28	TRBJ1-2	NA	CASNSGGGSPQGGYTF	TGTGCCAGCAACTCTGGGGGGGGCAGTCCCCAGGGGGGCTACACCTTC
NA	TRBV5-1	TRBJ2-7	TRBD1	CASSLESPGQKLF	TGCGCCAGCAGCTTGGAGTCTCCGGGACAGAAACTTTTC
NA	TRBV25-1	TRBJ1-1	NA	CASSDPYQGITEAFF	TGTGCCAGCAGTGATCCCTACCAGGGAATCACTGAAGCTTTCTTT
NA	TRBV15	TRBJ1-1	TRBD1	CATSLASRGSDTEAFF	TGTGCCACCAGCTTGGCGAGCAGGGGGTCTGACACTGAAGCTTTCTTT
NA	TRBV5-5	TRBJ1-1	NA	CASAPGTPNTEAFF	TGTGCCAGCGCACCTGGGACACCAAACACTGAAGCTTTCTTT
NA	TRBV5-1	TRBJ1-1	TRBD1	CASSTNPGTGNTEAFF	TGCGCCAGCAGCACGAACCCCGGGACAGGGAACACTGAAGCTTTCTTT
once	TRBV24-1	TRBJ1-1	TRBD1	CATRTGPNTEAFF	TGTGCCACCCGGACAGGGCCGAACACTGAAGCTTTCTTT
NA	TRBV6-5	TRBJ2-7	TRBD1	CASSYGQGAYEQYF	TGTGCCAGCAGTTACGGCCAGGGGGCCTACGAGCAGTACTTC
NA	TRBV13	TRBJ1-2	NA	CASSLFSPVGYGYTF	TGTGCCAGCAGCTTATTTTCCCCCGTCGGGTATGGCTACACCTTC
NA	TRBV14	TRBJ1-2	NA	CASSRLFLGGGYTF	TGTGCCAGCAGCCGCCTATTCCTTGGAGGAGGCTACACCTTC
NA	TRBV7-3	TRBJ2-1	TRBD2	CASSTRGAGTYNEQFF	TGTGCCAGCAGCACCCGAGGAGCGGGAACTTACAATGAGCAGTTCTTC
NA	TRBV11-2	TRBJ2-7	NA	CASSLDPQGEQYF	TGTGCCAGCAGCTTAGATCCCCAGGGAGAGCAGTACTTC
NA	TRBV12-5	TRBJ1-4	NA	CASEEGYGEKLFF	TGTGCTAGTGAGGAGGGATATGGGGAAAAACTGTTTTTT
NA	TRBV12-3/TRBV12-4	TRBJ2-7	NA	CASSPLVYEQYF	TGTGCCAGCAGCCCCCTAGTGTACGAGCAGTACTTC
NA	TRBV11-2	TRBJ1-1	TRBD1	CASSFTGGKTEAFF	TGTGCCAGCAGCTTCACAGGGGGAAAAACTGAAGCTTTCTTT
NA	TRBV27	TRBJ2-7	TRBD1	CASSGRGYEQYF	TGTGCCAGCAGCGGCAGGGGGTATGAGCAGTACTTC
NA	TRBV10-2	TRBJ2-7	TRBD2	CASRTSGRDGVQYF	TGCGCCAGCAGGACTAGCGGGAGGGATGGGGTGCAGTACTTC
NA	TRBV27	TRBJ2-7	NA	CASSLSQGSYEQYF	TGTGCCAGCAGTTTGTCACAGGGCTCCTACGAGCAGTACTTC
NA	TRBV24-1	TRBJ1-2	TRBD1	CATSDPGTGAANYGYTF	TGTGCCACCAGTGATCCCGGGACAGGGGCCGCTAACTATGGCTACACCTTC
NA	TRBV6-1	TRBJ1-1	NA	CASSDIPTTEAFF	TGTGCCAGCAGTGACATTCCCACAACTGAAGCTTTCTTT
NA	TRBV20-1	TRBJ2-7	TRBD2	CSASLGMTSGYEQYF	TGCAGTGCTAGTTTGGGTATGACTAGCGGGTACGAGCAGTACTTC
NA	TRBV10-3	TRBJ1-5	NA	CAISLDGSNQPQHF	TGTGCCATCAGCCTAGACGGCAGCAATCAGCCCCAGCATTTT
NA	TRBV11-2	TRBJ2-7	TRBD2	CASSSVRGGSTEQYF	TGTGCCAGCAGCTCTGTGCGGGGGGGCTCAACCGAGCAGTACTTC
NA	TRBV6-5	TRBJ1-2	TRBD1	CASSPSWDRLAGYTF	TGTGCCAGCAGTCCTTCCTGGGACAGACTCGCAGGCTACACCTTC
NA	TRBV3-1/TRBV3-2	TRBJ2-3	NA	CASSQDQLATTDTQYF	TGTGCCAGCAGCCAAGACCAACTAGCTACAACAGATACGCAGTATTTT
once	TRBV15	TRBJ2-3	TRBD2	CATSRPAGGGAGTDTQYF	TGTGCCACCAGCAGACCAGCGGGGGGGGGCGCAGGCACAGATACGCAGTATTTT
NA	TRBV3-1/TRBV3-2	TRBJ2-1	TRBD2	CASHPQPSGRANEQFF	TGTGCCAGCCACCCTCAGCCTAGCGGGAGGGCAAATGAGCAGTTCTTC
NA	TRBV12-3/TRBV12-4	TRBJ1-5	NA	CASSLSPNQPQHF	TGTGCCAGCAGTTTGAGCCCTAATCAGCCCCAGCATTTT
once	TRBV18	TRBJ1-1	TRBD1	CASPPDPGTGPPDTEAFF	TGTGCCAGCCCGCCTGACCCCGGGACAGGTCCCCCGGACACTGAAGCTTTCTTT
NA	TRBV10-3	TRBJ1-5	NA	CAISEKDILLQPQHF	TGTGCCATCAGTGAGAAGGACATTCTACTTCAGCCCCAGCATTTT
NA	TRBV28	TRBJ1-1	NA	CASSLVGVRTEAFF	TGTGCCAGCAGTTTGGTCGGGGTTCGGACTGAAGCTTTCTTT
NA	TRBV15	TRBJ1-6	NA	CATSRLQSYNSPLHF	TGTGCCACCAGCAGATTGCAGTCTTATAATTCACCCCTCCACTTT
NA	TRBV10-3	TRBJ2-3	TRBD2	CAISGGRGYADTQYF	TGTGCCATCAGTGGTGGGAGGGGATACGCAGATACGCAGTATTTT
NA	TRBV4-1	TRBJ2-3	TRBD2	CASSRKAGGSTDTQYF	TGCGCCAGCAGCCGGAAAGCGGGAGGGAGCACAGATACGCAGTATTTT
NA	TRBV28	TRBJ1-2	NA	CASRPTGSPFSF	TGTGCCAGCAGACCGACAGGTTCTCCCTTCTCCTTC
NA	TRBV11-2	TRBJ1-1	TRBD1	CASSTPMTGLNTEAFF	TGTGCCAGCAGCACACCGATGACAGGGCTGAACACTGAAGCTTTCTTT
NA	TRBV28	TRBJ2-1	TRBD1	CASSPPSGTVNEQFF	TGTGCCAGCAGCCCTCCCTCCGGGACAGTCAATGAGCAGTTCTTC
NA	TRBV27	TRBJ1-3	NA	CASSLTGSSGNTIYF	TGTGCCAGCAGTCTCACAGGGAGCTCTGGAAACACCATATATTTT
NA	TRBV12-3/TRBV12-4	TRBJ2-4	NA	CASSWDTKNIQYF	TGTGCCAGCAGTTGGGACACCAAAAACATTCAGTACTTC
NA	TRBV11-2	TRBJ2-2	TRBD2	CASSPGGSGRHAGELFF	TGTGCCAGCAGCCCCGGGGGTAGCGGGAGGCATGCCGGGGAGCTGTTTTTT
few	TRBV5-4	TRBJ2-7	TRBD2	CASSLDLAASYEQYF	TGTGCCAGCAGCTTGGACCTAGCGGCCTCCTACGAGCAGTACTTC
NA	TRBV11-3	TRBJ1-3	NA	CASSFNRARGNTIYF	TGTGCCAGCAGCTTTAACAGGGCGAGAGGAAACACCATATATTTT
once	TRBV11-3	TRBJ2-3	TRBD2	CASSLGWTSGGHGTDTQYF	TGTGCCAGCAGCTTAGGCTGGACTAGCGGGGGGCATGGCACAGATACGCAGTATTTT
NA	TRBV6-5	TRBJ1-1	NA	CASVRGVGTEAFF	TGTGCCAGTGTTAGAGGAGTCGGTACTGAAGCTTTCTTT
NA	TRBV7-2	TRBJ1-6	NA	CASSEGHGNSPLHF	TGTGCCAGCAGCGAGGGACACGGCAATTCACCCCTCCACTTT